This T cell receptor (beta chain) came from a study of blood T cell repertoires in COVID-19 (TCRdb year 2020). Regarding the study in general: Samples covering the acute and convalescent phases of COVID-19 were provided by collaborators in the United States, Italy and Spain. Samples came from the ongoing ImmuneRACE study (first 160 participants) plus 1,254 subjects from 6 global collaborators. A de-identified subject ID, COVID-19 status, age in years and sex were almost always included in the sample metadata. A freely available public database, intended as a resource for researchers studying the immune response to SARS-CoV-2, is where the repertoires were released. Deeply sampled blood TCRbeta repertoires from subjects exposed to, actively infected with, or recovered from COVID-19 were included in the dataset. The prospective study material was composed of cDNA or gDNA derived from T cells, B-cell-depleted T cells, or PBMCs. Where HLA class I and class II types were available, the types were taken from metadata supplied by the sample provider, not from assay-based typing. Results the study describes overall, beyond this receptor: The quantity of clinical and demographic metadata differed by source and by participant and was supplied without curation.

TCRbeta CDR3 regions were amplified from genomic DNA using the immunoSEQ Assay, a bias-controlled multiplex PCR. Turning to the authors' computational methods: The number of nucleated cells in each sample was estimated from the amplification of reference gene primers within the assay. To quantify the absolute abundance of each unique TCRbeta CDR3 rearrangement, sequence reads were collapsed and filtered. Productive Simpson clonality was computed per sample as the square root of Simpson's diversity index over productive rearrangements. TCRdb re-hosts the immuneACCESS table, in-frame sequences only. Its copies lack some clones; in the studies checked, an unresolved V gene accounts for under half of them, and the cause for the rest is not known. The V and J calls and clone size come from that table; D and trimming were worked out from the DNA. The sample yields 150,000 to 200,000 clones; roughly 90% were counted once. Of the sample, 1.5% to 2% is held by the ten largest clones.

In regard to this clone: Its antigen target is currently unknown. No much larger clonotype is one base removed from it; base qualities were not supplied.

The collaborating institutions used their own protocols to collect whole blood in K2EDTA tubes. For TCRbeta analysis, collaborator samples were shipped as frozen whole blood, as isolated PBMCs, or as DNA extracted from either sample type. CDR1 and CDR2 were assigned from the germline V gene (reference sequence) as GTSNPN and SVGIG. The CDR3 spans 13 residues, from the cysteine through the phenylalanine. The kept DNA is CDR3 alone, 39 bases in frame from the first base. V loses 0 bases of germline sequence and J loses 5 bases, and the interval between the two ends is 7 bases. Recombination linked TRBV30 to TRBJ2-2, with the D gene uncertain. The clonotype originates from a woman aged 50 to 60 with acute or convalescent COVID-19. The sequencing sample was made of peripheral blood. The DNA reads as follows: TGTGCCTGGAGTGTCTCAGGAACCGGGGAGCTGTTTTTT. Translated, this gives CAWSVSGTGELFF.